The sequence of this TCR beta chain was determined in a study of blood T cell repertoires in COVID-19. Study information: The United States, Italy and Spain provided the acute and convalescent COVID-19 samples. T cells, B-cell-depleted T cells, or PBMCs provided the cDNA or gDNA that served as material.

Germline assignment: CDR1 LNHDA and CDR2 SQIVND (reference sequence). Trimming cost V 4 bases and J 7 bases, with 20 bases left between them. This CDR3 contains 17 residues. TCRdb keeps only in-frame clones here, not all; method: immunoSEQ multiplex PCR. The sample has under 250,000 clones; 81% are singletons. The chain has TRBV19 and TRBJ1-6; possible D gene TRBD1, 5 bases. Sequences were obtained from peripheral blood. This receptor was obtained from a woman of 80 years or more with acute or convalescent COVID-19. Written as DNA, the CDR3 is TGTGCCAGTAGTACCTGGGGGAGGCTGCGGAAAAATTCACCCCTCCACTTT. Its protein is CASSTWGRLRKNSPLHF. Full variable domain (remainder filled in from reference TRBV19 and TRBJ1-6): DGGITQSPKYLFRKEGQNVTLSCEQNLNHDAMYWYRQDPGQGLRLIYYSQIVNDFQKGDIAEGYSVSREKKESFPLTVTSAQKNPTAFYLCASSTWGRLRKNSPLHFGNGTRLTVT.